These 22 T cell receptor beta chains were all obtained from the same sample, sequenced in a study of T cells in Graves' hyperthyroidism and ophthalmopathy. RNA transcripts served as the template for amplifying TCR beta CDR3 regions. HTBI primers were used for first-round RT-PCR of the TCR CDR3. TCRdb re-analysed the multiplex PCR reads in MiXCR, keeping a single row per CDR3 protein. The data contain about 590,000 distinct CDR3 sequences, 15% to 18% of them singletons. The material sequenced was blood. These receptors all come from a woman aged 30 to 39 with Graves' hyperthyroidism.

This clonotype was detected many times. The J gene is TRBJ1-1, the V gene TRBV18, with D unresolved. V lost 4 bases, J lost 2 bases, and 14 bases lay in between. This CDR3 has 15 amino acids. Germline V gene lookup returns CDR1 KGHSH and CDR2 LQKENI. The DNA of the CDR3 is TGTGCCAGCTCACTTGGACGGACGATAAACACTGAAGCTTTCTTT. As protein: CASSLGRTINTEAFF. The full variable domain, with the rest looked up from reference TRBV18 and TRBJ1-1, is NAGVMQNPRHLVRRRGQEARLRCSPMKGHSHVYWYRQLPEEGLKFMVYLQKENIIDESGMPKERFSAEFPKEGPSILRIQQVVRGDSAAYFCASSLGRTINTEAFFGQGTRLTVV.

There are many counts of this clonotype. CDR3 DNA: TGTGCCAGCAGCCTTCACGGAAACACCGGGGAGCTGTTTTTT. Its translation is CASSLHGNTGELFF. The J gene is TRBJ2-2, the V gene TRBV12-3 or TRBV12-4; D is unclear. V lost 6 bases to trimming and J lost 2 bases, with 10 bases between them. This CDR3 has 14 residues.

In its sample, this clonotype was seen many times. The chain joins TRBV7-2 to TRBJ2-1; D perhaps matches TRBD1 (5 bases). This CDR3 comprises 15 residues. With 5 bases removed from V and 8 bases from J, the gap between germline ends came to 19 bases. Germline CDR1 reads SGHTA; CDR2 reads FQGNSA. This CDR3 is CASSLSYRSGDEQFF. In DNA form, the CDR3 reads TGTGCCAGCAGCCTCAGCTACAGGTCGGGCGATGAGCAGTTCTTC.

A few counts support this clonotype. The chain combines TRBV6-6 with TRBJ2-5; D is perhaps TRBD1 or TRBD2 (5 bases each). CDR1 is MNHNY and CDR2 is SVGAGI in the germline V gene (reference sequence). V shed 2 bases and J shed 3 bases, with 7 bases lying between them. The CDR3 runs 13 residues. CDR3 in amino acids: CASSYLGEETQYF. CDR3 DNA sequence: TGTGCCAGCAGTTACCTGGGGGAAGAGACCCAGTACTTC.

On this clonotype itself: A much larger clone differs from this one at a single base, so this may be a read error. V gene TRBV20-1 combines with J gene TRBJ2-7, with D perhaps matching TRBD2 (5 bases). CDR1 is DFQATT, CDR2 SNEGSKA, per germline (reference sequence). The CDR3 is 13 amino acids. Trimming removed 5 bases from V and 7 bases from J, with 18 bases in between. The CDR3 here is CSASGKGPSEQYF. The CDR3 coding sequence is TGCAGTGCTTCCGGGAAAGGGCCCAGTGAGCAGTACTTC.

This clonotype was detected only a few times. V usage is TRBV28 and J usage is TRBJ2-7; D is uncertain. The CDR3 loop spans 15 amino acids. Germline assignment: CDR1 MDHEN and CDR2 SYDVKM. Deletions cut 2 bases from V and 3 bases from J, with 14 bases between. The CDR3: CASSLGSGGFYEQYF. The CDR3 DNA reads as TGTGCCAGCAGTTTAGGGTCGGGTGGGTTCTACGAGCAGTACTTC. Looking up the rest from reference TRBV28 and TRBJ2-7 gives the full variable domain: DVKVTQSSRYLVKRTGEKVFLECVQDMDHENMFWYRQDPGLGLRLIYFSYDVKMKEKGDIPEGYSVSREKKERFSLILESASTNQTSMYLCASSLGSGGFYEQYFGPGTRLTVT.

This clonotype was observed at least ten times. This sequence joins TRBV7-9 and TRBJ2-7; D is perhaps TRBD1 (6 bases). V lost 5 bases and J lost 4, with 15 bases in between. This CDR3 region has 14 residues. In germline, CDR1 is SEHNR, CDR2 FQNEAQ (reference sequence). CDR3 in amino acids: CASSREQGTYEQYF. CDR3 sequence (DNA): TGTGCCAGCAGCCGAGAACAGGGAACGTACGAGCAGTACTTC.

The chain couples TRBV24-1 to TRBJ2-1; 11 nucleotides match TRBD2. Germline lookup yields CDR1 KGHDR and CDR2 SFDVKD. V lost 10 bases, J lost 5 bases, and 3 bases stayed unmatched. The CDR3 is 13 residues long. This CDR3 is CATGTSGNNEQFF. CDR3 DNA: TGTGCCACGGGGACTAGCGGAAACAATGAGCAGTTCTTC.

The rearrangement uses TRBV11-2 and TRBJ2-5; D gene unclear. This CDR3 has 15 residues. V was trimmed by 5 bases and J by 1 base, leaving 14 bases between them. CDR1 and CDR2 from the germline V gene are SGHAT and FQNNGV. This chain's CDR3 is CASSQVRAAQETQYF. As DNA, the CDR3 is TGTGCCAGCAGCCAAGTTCGGGCGGCCCAAGAGACCCAGTACTTC.

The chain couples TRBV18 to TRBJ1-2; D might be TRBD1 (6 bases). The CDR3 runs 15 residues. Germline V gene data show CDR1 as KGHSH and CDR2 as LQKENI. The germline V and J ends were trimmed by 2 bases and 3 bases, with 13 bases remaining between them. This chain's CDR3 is CASSPGGGVYYGYTF. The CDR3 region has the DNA TGTGCCAGCTCACCAGGAGGGGGAGTATACTATGGCTACACCTTC. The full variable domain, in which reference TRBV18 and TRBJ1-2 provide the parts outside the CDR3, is NAGVMQNPRHLVRRRGQEARLRCSPMKGHSHVYWYRQLPEEGLKFMVYLQKENIIDESGMPKERFSAEFPKEGPSILRIQQVVRGDSAAYFCASSPGGGVYYGYTFGSGTRLTVV.

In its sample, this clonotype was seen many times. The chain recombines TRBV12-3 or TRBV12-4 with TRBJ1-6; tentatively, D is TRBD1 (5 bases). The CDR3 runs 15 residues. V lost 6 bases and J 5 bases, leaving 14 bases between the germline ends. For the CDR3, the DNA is TGTGCCAGCAGCCCAACGGGACTGAATAATTCACCCCTCCACTTT. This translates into CASSPTGLNNSPLHF.

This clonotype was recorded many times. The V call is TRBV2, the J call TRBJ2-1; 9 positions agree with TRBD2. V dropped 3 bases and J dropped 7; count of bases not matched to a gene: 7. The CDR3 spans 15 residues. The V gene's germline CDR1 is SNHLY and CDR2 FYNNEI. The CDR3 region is CASSDWSGRINEQFF. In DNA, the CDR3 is TGTGCCAGCAGTGATTGGAGCGGGAGGATAAATGAGCAGTTCTTC.

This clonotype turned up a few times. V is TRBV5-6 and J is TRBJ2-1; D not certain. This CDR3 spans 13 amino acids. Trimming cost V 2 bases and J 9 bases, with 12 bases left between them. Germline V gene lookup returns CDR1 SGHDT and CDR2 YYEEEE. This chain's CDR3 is CASSFSMRSEQFF. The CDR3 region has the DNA TGTGCCAGCAGCTTTTCCATGAGGAGTGAGCAGTTCTTC.

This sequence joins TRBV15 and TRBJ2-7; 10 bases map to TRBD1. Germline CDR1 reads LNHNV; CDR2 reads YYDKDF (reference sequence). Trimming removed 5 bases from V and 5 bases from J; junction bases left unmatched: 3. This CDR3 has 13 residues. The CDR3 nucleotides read TGTGCCACCAGCCGGGACAGGGGACACGAGCAGTACTTC. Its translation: CATSRDRGHEQYF. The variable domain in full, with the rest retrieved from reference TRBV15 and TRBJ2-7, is DAMVIQNPRYQVTQFGKPVTLSCSQTLNHNVMYWYQQKSSQAPKLLFHYYDKDFNNEADTPDNFQSRRPNTSFCFLDIRSPGLGDTAMYLCATSRDRGHEQYFGPGTRLTVT.

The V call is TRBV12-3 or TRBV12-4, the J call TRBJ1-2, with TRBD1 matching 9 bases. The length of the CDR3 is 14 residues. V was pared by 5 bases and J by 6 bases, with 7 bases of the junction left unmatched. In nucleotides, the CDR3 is TGTGCCAGCAGTGCCGACAGGGGGTTACATGGCTACACCTTC. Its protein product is CASSADRGLHGYTF.

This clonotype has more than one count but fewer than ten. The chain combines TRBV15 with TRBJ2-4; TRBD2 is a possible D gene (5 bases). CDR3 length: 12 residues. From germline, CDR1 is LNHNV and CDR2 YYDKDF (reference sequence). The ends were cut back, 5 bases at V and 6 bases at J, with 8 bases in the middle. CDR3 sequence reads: CATSWSGNIQYF. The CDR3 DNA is TGTGCCACCAGCTGGAGCGGAAACATTCAGTACTTC. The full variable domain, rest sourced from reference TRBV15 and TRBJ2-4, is DAMVIQNPRYQVTQFGKPVTLSCSQTLNHNVMYWYQQKSSQAPKLLFHYYDKDFNNEADTPDNFQSRRPNTSFCFLDIRSPGLGDTAMYLCATSWSGNIQYFGAGTRLSVL.

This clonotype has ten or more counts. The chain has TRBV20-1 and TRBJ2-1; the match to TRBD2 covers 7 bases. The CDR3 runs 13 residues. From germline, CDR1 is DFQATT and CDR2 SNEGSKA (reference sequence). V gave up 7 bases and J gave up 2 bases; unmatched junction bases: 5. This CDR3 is CSGGGGAYNEQFF. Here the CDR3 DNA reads TGCAGTGGGGGGGGAGGTGCCTACAATGAGCAGTTCTTC.

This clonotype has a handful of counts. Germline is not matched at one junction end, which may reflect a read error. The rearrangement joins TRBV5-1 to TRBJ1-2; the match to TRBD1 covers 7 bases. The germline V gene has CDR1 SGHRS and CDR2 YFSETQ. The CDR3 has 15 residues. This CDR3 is CASRETGSLFYDYTF. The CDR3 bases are TGCGCCAGCAGGGAGACAGGGAGTTTATTCTATGACTACACCTTC.

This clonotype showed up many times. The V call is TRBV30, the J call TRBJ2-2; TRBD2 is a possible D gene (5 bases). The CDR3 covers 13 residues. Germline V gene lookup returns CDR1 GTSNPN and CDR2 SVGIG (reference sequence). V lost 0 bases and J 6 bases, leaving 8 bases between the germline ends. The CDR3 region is CAWSVGGPGELFF. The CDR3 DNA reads TGTGCCTGGAGTGTAGGAGGACCCGGGGAGCTGTTTTTT.

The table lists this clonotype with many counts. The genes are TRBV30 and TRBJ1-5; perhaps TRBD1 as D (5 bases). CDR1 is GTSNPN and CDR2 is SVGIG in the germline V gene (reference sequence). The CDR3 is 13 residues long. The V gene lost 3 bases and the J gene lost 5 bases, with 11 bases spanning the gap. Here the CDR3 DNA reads TGTGCCTGGAGGTCCAGGGCCGATCAGCCCCAGCATTTT. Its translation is CAWRSRADQPQHF.

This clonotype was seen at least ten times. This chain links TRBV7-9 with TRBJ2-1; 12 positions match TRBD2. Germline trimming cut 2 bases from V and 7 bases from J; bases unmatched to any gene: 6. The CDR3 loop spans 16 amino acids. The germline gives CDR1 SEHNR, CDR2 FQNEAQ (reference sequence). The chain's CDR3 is CASSLRPGTSGNEQFF. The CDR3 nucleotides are TGTGCCAGCAGCTTACGTCCCGGGACTAGCGGGAATGAGCAGTTCTTC. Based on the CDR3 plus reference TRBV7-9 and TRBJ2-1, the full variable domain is DTGVSQNPRHKITKRGQNVTFRCDPISEHNRLYWYRQTLGQGPEFLTYFQNEAQLEKSRLLSDRFSAERPKGSFSTLEIQRTEQGDSAMYLCASSLRPGTSGNEQFFGPGTRLTVL.

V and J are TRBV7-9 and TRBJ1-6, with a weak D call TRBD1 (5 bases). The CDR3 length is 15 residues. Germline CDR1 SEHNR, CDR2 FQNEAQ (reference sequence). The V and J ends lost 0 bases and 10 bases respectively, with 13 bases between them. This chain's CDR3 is CASSLARQGGSPLHF. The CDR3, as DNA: TGTGCCAGCAGCTTAGCGCGTCAGGGAGGGTCACCCCTCCACTTT.